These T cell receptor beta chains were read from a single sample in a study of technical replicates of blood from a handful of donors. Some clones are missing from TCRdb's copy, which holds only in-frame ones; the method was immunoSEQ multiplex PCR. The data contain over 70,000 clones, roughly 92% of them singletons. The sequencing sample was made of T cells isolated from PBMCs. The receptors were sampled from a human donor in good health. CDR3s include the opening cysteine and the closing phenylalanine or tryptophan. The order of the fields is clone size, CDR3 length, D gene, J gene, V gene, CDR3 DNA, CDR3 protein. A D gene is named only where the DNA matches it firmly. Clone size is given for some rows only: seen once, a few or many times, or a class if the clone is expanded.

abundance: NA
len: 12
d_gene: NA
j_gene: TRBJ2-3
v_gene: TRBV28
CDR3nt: TGTGCCAGCTCTACTGGTGTAGATACGCAGTATTTT
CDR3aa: CASSTGVDTQYF

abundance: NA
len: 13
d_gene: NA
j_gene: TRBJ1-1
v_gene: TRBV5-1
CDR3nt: TGCGCCAGCAGCCCTACAGGGAACACTGAAGCTTTCTTT
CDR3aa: CASSPTGNTEAFF

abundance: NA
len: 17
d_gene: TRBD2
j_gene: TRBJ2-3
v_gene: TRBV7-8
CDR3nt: TGTGCCAGCAGCCCAGCCGCCGCGGGAGGGCTAACAGATACGCAGTATTTT
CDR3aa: CASSPAAAGGLTDTQYF

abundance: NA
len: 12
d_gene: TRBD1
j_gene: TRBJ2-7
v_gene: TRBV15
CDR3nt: TGTGCCACCAGCAGGACAGGGGACGAGCAGTACTTC
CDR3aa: CATSRTGDEQYF

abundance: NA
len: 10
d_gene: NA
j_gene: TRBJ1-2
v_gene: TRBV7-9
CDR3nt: TGTGCCAGCAGCCCAGTAGGCTACACCTTC
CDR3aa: CASSPVGYTF

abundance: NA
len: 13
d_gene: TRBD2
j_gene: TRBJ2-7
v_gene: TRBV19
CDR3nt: TGTGCCAGTAGTATAGGACTAGCACGCGAGCAGTACTTC
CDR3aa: CASSIGLAREQYF

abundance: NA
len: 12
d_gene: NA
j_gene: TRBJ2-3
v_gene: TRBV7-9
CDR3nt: TGTGCCAGCAGCCGCGGCACAGATACGCAGTATTTT
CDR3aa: CASSRGTDTQYF

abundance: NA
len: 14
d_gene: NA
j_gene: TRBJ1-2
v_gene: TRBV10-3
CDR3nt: TGTGCCATCAGTGACCCCCAGGTCAACTATGGCTACACCTTC
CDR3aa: CAISDPQVNYGYTF

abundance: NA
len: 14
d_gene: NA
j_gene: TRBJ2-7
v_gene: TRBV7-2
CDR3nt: TGTGCCAGCAGCTTAGGTCCTAGTTCCTACGAGCAGTACTTC
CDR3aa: CASSLGPSSYEQYF

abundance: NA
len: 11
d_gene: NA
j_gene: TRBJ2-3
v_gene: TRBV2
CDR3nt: TGTGCCAGCTACACTAGAGTGAGGCAGTATTTT
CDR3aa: CASYTRVRQYF

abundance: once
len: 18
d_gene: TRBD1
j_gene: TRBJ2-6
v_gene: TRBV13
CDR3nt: TGTGCCAGCAGCTTTTCGGGACAGGGGGCTCCCGGGGCCAACGTCCTGACTTTC
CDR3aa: CASSFSGQGAPGANVLTF

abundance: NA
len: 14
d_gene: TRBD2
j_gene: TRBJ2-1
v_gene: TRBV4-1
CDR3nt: TGCGCCAGCAGCCAAGTATTTTATGCGGGAGTTCATTTCTTC
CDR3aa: CASSQVFYAGVHFF

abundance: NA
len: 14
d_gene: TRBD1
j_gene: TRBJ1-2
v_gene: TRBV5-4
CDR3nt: TGTGCCAGCACAACGGACAGGTCCCCCTATGGCTACACCTTC
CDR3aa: CASTTDRSPYGYTF

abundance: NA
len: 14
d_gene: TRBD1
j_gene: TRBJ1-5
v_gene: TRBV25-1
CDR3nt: TGTGCCAGCAGCTCTGGACAGGGCAATCAGCCCCAGCATTTT
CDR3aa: CASSSGQGNQPQHF

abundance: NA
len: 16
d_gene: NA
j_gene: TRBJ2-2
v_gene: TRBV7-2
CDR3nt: TGTGCCAGCAGCCCCGAGGGCAGGTCGGGCACCGGGGAGCTGTTTTTT
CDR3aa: CASSPEGRSGTGELFF

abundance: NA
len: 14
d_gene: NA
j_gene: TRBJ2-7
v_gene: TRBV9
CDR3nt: TGTGCCAGCAGCGTAGACGGGGGAGCTAACGAGCAGTACTTC
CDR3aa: CASSVDGGANEQYF

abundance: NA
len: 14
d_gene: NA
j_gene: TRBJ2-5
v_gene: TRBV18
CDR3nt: TGTGCCAGCTCAACGTCCGGACGCGGGGAGACCCAGTACTTC
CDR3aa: CASSTSGRGETQYF

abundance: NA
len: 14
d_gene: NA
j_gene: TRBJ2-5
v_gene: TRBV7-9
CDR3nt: TGTGCCAGCAGCCCGCTGGGAAGAGGGGAGACCCAGTACTTC
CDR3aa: CASSPLGRGETQYF

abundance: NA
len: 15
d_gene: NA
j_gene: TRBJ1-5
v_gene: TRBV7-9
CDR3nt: TGTGCCAGCAGCTTAGATTCGGGGGTCCGGCAGCCCCAGCATTTT
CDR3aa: CASSLDSGVRQPQHF

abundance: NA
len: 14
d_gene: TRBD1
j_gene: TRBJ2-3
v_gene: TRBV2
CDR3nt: TGTGCCAGCAAAGAACAGGGGGCAACAGATACGCAGTATTTT
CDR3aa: CASKEQGATDTQYF

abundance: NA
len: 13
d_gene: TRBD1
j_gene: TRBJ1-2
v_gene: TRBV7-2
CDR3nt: TGTGCCAGCAGCTCGGGACAGGTTTCTGGCTACACCTTC
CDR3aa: CASSSGQVSGYTF

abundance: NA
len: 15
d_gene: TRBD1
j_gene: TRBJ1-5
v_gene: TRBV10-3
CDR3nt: TGTGCCATCAGGAGACAGGGGGATAGCAATCAGCCCCAGCATTTT
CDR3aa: CAIRRQGDSNQPQHF

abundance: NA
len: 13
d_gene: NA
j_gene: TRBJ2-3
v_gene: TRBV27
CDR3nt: TGTGCCAGCAGCCCAACAGGGTTCCATACGCAGTATTTT
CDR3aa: CASSPTGFHTQYF

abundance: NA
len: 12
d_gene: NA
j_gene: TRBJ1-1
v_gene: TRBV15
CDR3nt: TGTGCCACCAGCAGAATAAACACTGAAGCTTTCTTT
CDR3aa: CATSRINTEAFF

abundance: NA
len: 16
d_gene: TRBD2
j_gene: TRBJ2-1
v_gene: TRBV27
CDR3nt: TGTGCCAGCAGTTTATCGACTAGCGGGAGCTACAATGAGCAGTTCTTC
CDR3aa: CASSLSTSGSYNEQFF

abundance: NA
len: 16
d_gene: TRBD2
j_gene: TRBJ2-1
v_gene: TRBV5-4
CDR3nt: TGTGCCAGCAGCTTGGTATTAGCGGGCTCCTACAATGAGCAGTTCTTC
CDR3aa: CASSLVLAGSYNEQFF

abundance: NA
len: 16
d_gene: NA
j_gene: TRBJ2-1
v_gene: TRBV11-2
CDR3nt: TGTGCCAGCACCTTTGGGGGGTATAGCTCCTACAATGAGCAGTTCTTC
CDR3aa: CASTFGGYSSYNEQFF

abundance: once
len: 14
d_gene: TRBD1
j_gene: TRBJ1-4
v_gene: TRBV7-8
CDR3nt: TGTGCCAGCAGCCTCGGGACAGGGGGAGAAAAACTGTTTTTT
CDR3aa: CASSLGTGGEKLFF

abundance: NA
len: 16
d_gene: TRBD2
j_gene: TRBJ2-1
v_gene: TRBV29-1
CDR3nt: TGCAGCGTTGAGGCTAGCGGGAGGATTGGCAACGATGAGCAGTTCTTC
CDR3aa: CSVEASGRIGNDEQFF

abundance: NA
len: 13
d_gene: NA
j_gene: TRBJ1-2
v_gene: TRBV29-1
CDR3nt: TGCAGCGTTGTAGGGGGAGTTAACTATGGCTACACCTTC
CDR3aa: CSVVGGVNYGYTF

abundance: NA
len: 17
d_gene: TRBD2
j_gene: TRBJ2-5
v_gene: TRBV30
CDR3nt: TGTGCCTGGACAGCGGGAGTCCGCATCCCCAACCAAGAGACCCAGTACTTC
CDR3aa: CAWTAGVRIPNQETQYF

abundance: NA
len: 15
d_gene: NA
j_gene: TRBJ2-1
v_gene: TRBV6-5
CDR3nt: TGTGCCAGCAGTTACTCGGGGGGCTCCTACAATGAGCAGTTCTTC
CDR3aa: CASSYSGGSYNEQFF

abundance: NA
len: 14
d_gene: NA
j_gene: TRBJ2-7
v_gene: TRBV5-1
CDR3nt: TGCGCCAGCAGCTTAGCGGGTGACCTACGAGCGCAGTACTTC
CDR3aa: CASSLAGDLRAQYF

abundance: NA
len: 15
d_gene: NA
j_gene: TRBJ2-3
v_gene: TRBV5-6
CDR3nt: TGTGCCAGCAGGTTATTGAGCGGCAGCACAGATACGCAGTATTTT
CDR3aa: CASRLLSGSTDTQYF

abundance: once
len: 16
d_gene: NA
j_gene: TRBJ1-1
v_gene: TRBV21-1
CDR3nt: TGTGCCAGCAGCACGGTCGTAGCTACACATTGCACTGAAGCTTTCTTT
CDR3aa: CASSTVVATHCTEAFF

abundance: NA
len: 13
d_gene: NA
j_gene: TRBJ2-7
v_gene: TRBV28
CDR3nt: TGTGCCAGCAGCTTTCCTTCTCCCTACGAGCAGTACTTC
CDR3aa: CASSFPSPYEQYF

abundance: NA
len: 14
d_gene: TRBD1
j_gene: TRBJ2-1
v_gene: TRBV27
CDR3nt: TGTGCCAGCAGTCTTCGGGACAGGGGCAATGAGCAGTTCTTC
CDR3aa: CASSLRDRGNEQFF

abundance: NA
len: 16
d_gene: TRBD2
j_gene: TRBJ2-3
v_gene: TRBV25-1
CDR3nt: TGTGCCAGCAGTGAATATAAGCGGGAGGCTACAGATACGCAGTATTTT
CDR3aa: CASSEYKREATDTQYF

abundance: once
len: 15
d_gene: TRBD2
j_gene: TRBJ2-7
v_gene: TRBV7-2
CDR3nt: TGTGCCAGCAGCTTAAGGCTAGCGGGAGCGGGCGGGCAGTACTTC
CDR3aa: CASSLRLAGAGGQYF

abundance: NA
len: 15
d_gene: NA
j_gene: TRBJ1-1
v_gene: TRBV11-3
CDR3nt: TGTGCCAGCAGGGGAAAGGGGTCGATGAACACTGAAGCTTTCTTT
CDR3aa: CASRGKGSMNTEAFF

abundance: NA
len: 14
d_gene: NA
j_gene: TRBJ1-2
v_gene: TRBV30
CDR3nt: TGTGCCTGGAGTGTACCACCGGGGAACTATGGCTACACCTTC
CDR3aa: CAWSVPPGNYGYTF

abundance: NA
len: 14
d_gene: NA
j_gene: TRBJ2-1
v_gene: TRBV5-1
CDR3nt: TGCGCCAGCAGCTCTCGCAGGGTAGTTGATGAGCAGTTCTTC
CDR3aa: CASSSRRVVDEQFF